This T cell receptor beta chain was recorded in a study of siplizumab effects on memory and regulatory T cells. Trimming removed 7 bases from V and 5 bases from J; junction bases left unmatched: 5. The CDR3 consists of 13 residues. CDR1 is ENHRY and CDR2 is SYGVKD in the germline V gene. Sequencing was performed with immunoSEQ multiplex PCR; in TCRdb, only in-frame clones are kept and a portion is missing. The table shows approximately 75,000 clones, with just over 90% occurring only once. This receptor was identified in a human donor in good health. The chain recombines TRBV10-3 with TRBJ2-7, with 10 bases aligning to TRBD1. Sequencing was done on a sample of CD8+ T cells sorted from blood. The CDR3 bases are TGTGCCATCATCAAGGACAGGGGGGACGAGCAGTACTTC. Encoded protein: CAIIKDRGDEQYF.